The 30 T cell receptor beta chains presented below share a single source sample, sequenced in a study of cytomegalovirus exposure and HLA in healthy donors. Both 60 Vbeta primers and 13 Jbeta primers went into the PCR. The protocol was immunoSEQ multiplex PCR, while the TCRdb copy is restricted to in-frame clones and leaves out a portion. The repertoire has more than 95,000 clones, 78% of them found once; the top ten carry 1% to 1.5%. What was sequenced was PBMCs. The receptors shown here come from a man aged 30-40 years in good health and CMV-seronegative.

This chain links TRBV28 with TRBJ1-1; 8 positions match TRBD1. Trimming cost V 6 bases and J 5 bases; bases outside gene matches: 5. The CDR3 loop spans 13 amino acids. Germline V gene lookup returns CDR1 MDHEN and CDR2 SYDVKM. Here the CDR3 reads CASRTGGWTEAFF. The CDR3 nucleotides read TGTGCCAGCAGAACAGGGGGATGGACTGAAGCTTTCTTT.

J is TRBJ1-1 and V is TRBV29-1, with D perhaps matching TRBD1 (5 bases). The CDR3 consists of 10 residues. Trimming removed 4 bases from V and 5 bases from J, with 5 bases in between. Germline V gene data show CDR1 as SQVTM and CDR2 as ANQGSEA. The CDR3 nucleotides are TGCAGCGTTGGACAGACTGAAGCTTTCTTT. As protein: CSVGQTEAFF.

The V call is TRBV11-2, the J call TRBJ2-7; 10 nucleotides agree with TRBD1. The germline V gene encodes CDR1 SGHAT and CDR2 FQNNGV. CDR3 length: 15 residues. V trimming: 3 bases; J trimming: 2 bases; junction bases outside the gene matches: 4. The CDR3 protein is CASSFRQGATYEQYF. CDR3 coding DNA: TGTGCCAGCAGCTTCCGACAGGGGGCCACCTACGAGCAGTACTTC.

The J gene is TRBJ2-7, the V gene TRBV6-1; D gene uncertain. With 5 bases removed from V and 3 bases from J, the gap between germline ends came to 5 bases. The CDR3 has 11 residues. Looked up from germline, CDR1 is MNHNS and CDR2 is SASEGT. CDR3 nucleotide sequence: TGTGCCAGCAGTATTTACTACGAGCAGTACTTC. This codes for CASSIYYEQYF.

J is TRBJ1-2 and V is TRBV9, with TRBD1 identical over 7 bases. CDR1 SGDLS and CDR2 YYNGEE come from the germline V gene. The CDR3 sequence is 17 residues long. The junction had 15 bases not matched to a gene; V was cut back by 0 bases and J by 7 bases. Written as DNA, the CDR3 is TGTGCCAGCAGCGTAGGGACAGGCCCTATTTCTTTTAGTGGCTACACCTTC. Translating gives CASSVGTGPISFSGYTF.

This clone was counted a single time. The gene calls are TRBV10-1 and TRBJ2-7, with 10 bases that match TRBD2. The junction had 3 bases not matched to a gene; V was cut back by 4 bases and J by 3 bases. Germline V gives CDR1 WNHNN, CDR2 SYGVQD (reference sequence). This CDR3 spans 14 amino acids. The chain's CDR3 is CASSGQRGGYEQYF. The CDR3 region has the DNA TGCGCCAGCAGTGGTCAGCGGGGGGGCTACGAGCAGTACTTC.

V usage is TRBV7-2 and J usage is TRBJ1-1; D is uncertain. With 4 bases removed from V and 3 bases from J, the gap between germline ends came to 9 bases. The CDR3 spans 13 residues. Germline V gene lookup returns CDR1 SGHTA and CDR2 FQGNSA. CDR3 sequence reads: CASSSPLDTEAFF. The DNA of the CDR3 is TGTGCCAGCAGCTCACCACTGGACACTGAAGCTTTCTTT.

The V gene is TRBV19, the J gene TRBJ1-3; TRBD1 agrees at 10 bases. The junction had 13 bases not matched to a gene; V was cut back by 3 bases and J by 2 bases. Per germline, CDR1 LNHDA and CDR2 SQIVND (reference sequence). The CDR3 spans 19 residues. The CDR3, as DNA: TGTGCCAGTAGTATGCGGACAGGGGGAAGCTTGACGCCTGGAAACACCATATATTTT. Its translation is CASSMRTGGSLTPGNTIYF.

A note on this clone: Because the CDR3 is missing its conserved closing phenylalanine or tryptophan, this is likely a read error. The chain carries TRBV7-9 and TRBJ1-6; TRBD1 might be the D (6 bases). V was trimmed by 3 bases and J by 10 bases, leaving 19 bases between them. CDR3 length equals 16 residues. Germline CDR1 SEHNR, CDR2 FQNEAQ (reference sequence). The CDR3 protein is CASSLAQTGGSSPLHL. CDR3 coding DNA: TGTGCCAGCAGCTTGGCCCAGACAGGAGGTTCCTCACCCCTCCACCTT.

This clone was detected once. J is TRBJ1-1 and V is TRBV27; D not resolved. Germline values: CDR1 MNHEY, CDR2 SMNVEV (reference sequence). V lost 5 bases and J 4 bases, leaving 11 bases between the germline ends. This CDR3 is built from 13 residues. This chain's CDR3 is CASSKEASTEAFF. CDR3 nucleotide sequence: TGTGCCAGCAGTAAAGAGGCGAGCACTGAAGCTTTCTTT.

The chain combines TRBV28 with TRBJ1-1, with 7 bases fitting TRBD1. This CDR3 is 14 amino acids long. Germline CDR1 and CDR2: MDHEN and SYDVKM. Germline trimming cut 7 bases from V and 1 base from J; bases unmatched to any gene: 6. The DNA for the CDR3 is TGTGCCAGCACCACGGGACAGAGGAACACTGAAGCTTTCTTT. This translates into CASTTGQRNTEAFF.

V and J are TRBV19 and TRBJ1-1; 9 bases are a match to TRBD1. V was pared by 9 bases and J by 7 bases, with 6 bases of the junction left unmatched. Germline V gene sequence: CDR1 LNHDA, CDR2 SQIVND (reference sequence). The CDR3 has 12 amino acids. The CDR3 coding sequence is TGTGCCAGGCCTAGGGGACAGGGTGAAGCTTTCTTT. This sequence encodes CARPRGQGEAFF.

This chain connects TRBV4-1 to TRBJ1-2; 8 nucleotides agree with TRBD1. The ends lost 4 bases at V and 4 bases at J; junction bases unmatched: 8. Per the germline V gene, CDR1 is MGHRA and CDR2 is YSYEKL. The length of the CDR3 is 15 residues. The CDR3 loop reads CASSPAGQGVYGYTF. CDR3 coding DNA: TGCGCCAGCAGCCCAGCCGGACAGGGCGTCTATGGCTACACCTTC.

CDR3 residues: CASSQERGYTYEQYF. CDR3 DNA sequence: TGCGCCAGCAGCCAAGAAAGGGGTTATACCTACGAGCAGTACTTC. The V call is TRBV4-3, the J call TRBJ2-7; the D gene is possibly TRBD1 (5 bases). The germline CDR1 and CDR2 sequences are LGHNA and YSLEER. Trimming took 0 bases from V and 2 from J, leaving 11 bases between them. CDR3 size: 15 residues.

The V and J genes are TRBV5-4 and TRBJ2-1; no firm D call. Germline CDR1 and CDR2: SGHNT and YYREEE (reference sequence). The CDR3 is made up of 12 amino acids. The ends were cut back, 4 bases at V and 6 bases at J, with 8 bases in the middle. For the CDR3, the DNA is TGTGCCAGCAGCGGCGGTGTCAATGAGCAGTTCTTC. Its protein product is CASSGGVNEQFF.

This clone came up a few times. The chain links TRBV5-5 to TRBJ1-4, with D perhaps TRBD1 (5 bases). The germline V gene encodes CDR1 SGHKS and CDR2 YYEKEE (reference sequence). The V and J ends lost 2 bases and 12 bases respectively, with 14 bases between them. The CDR3 is 13 residues long. The CDR3 loop reads CASSLWVGAELFF. The DNA of the CDR3 is TGTGCCAGCAGCTTATGGGTTGGGGCAGAACTGTTTTTT.

The chain combines TRBV4-1 with TRBJ1-4, with D perhaps TRBD1 (5 bases). Looked up from germline, CDR1 is MGHRA and CDR2 is YSYEKL. V lost 6 bases, J lost 6 bases, and 11 bases lay in between. The CDR3 covers 13 residues. The chain's CDR3 is CASSVGGYEKLFF. The CDR3 DNA sequence: TGCGCCAGCAGTGTGGGGGGGTATGAAAAACTGTTTTTT.

This chain joins TRBV27 and TRBJ2-5; D is possibly TRBD1 (5 bases). The end of the DNA is better explained by TRBJ2-7, so the J call may be wrong. Germline loops: CDR1 MNHEY, CDR2 SMNVEV (reference sequence). The CDR3 has 13 amino acids. The CDR3 region is CASRTALSYEQYF. CDR3 coding DNA: TGTGCCAGCAGGACAGCTCTCTCCTACGAGCAGTACTTC.

The chain carries TRBV5-6 and TRBJ2-5; D is unclear. The CDR3 loop spans 13 amino acids. V lost 4 bases and J lost 4, with 11 bases in between. Germline V CDR1 and CDR2: SGHDT, YYEEEE. CDR3 protein: CASSLDWRETQYF. CDR3 DNA: TGTGCCAGCAGCCTTGACTGGAGAGAGACCCAGTACTTC.

The chain recombines TRBV7-9 with TRBJ1-2; 10 positions match TRBD1. Germline V gives CDR1 SEHNR, CDR2 FQNEAQ (reference sequence). V trimming: 5 bases; J trimming: 0 bases; junction bases outside the gene matches: 15. This CDR3 contains 19 residues. CDR3 sequence: CASSHRSGTGEGANYGYTF. The CDR3 DNA sequence: TGTGCCAGCAGCCACCGGTCCGGGACAGGGGAGGGAGCTAACTATGGCTACACCTTC. The complete variable domain, with remaining parts taken from reference TRBV7-9 and TRBJ1-2, reads DTGVSQNPRHKITKRGQNVTFRCDPISEHNRLYWYRQTLGQGPEFLTYFQNEAQLEKSRLLSDRFSAERPKGSFSTLEIQRTEQGDSAMYLCASSHRSGTGEGANYGYTFGSGTRLTVV.

The V gene is TRBV5-1, the J gene TRBJ2-5, with TRBD2 as a possible D gene (7 bases). The V and J ends lost 2 bases and 2 bases respectively, with 13 bases between them. The CDR3 consists of 15 residues. Germline V gives CDR1 SGHRS, CDR2 YFSETQ. The CDR3 is CASSFGGGPQETQYF. CDR3 DNA: TGCGCCAGCAGCTTTGGCGGGGGCCCACAAGAGACCCAGTACTTC.

The chain recombines TRBV5-5 with TRBJ2-5; 9 bases line up with TRBD1. The DNA end lines up better with TRBJ2-7; the J call may be wrong. The CDR3 extends over 17 amino acids. Germline V lookup: CDR1 SGHKS, CDR2 YYEKEE (reference sequence). The chain's CDR3 is CASSLLGPGQGLYEQYF. The CDR3 DNA reads TGTGCCAGCAGCTTGTTGGGACCGGGACAGGGACTATACGAGCAGTACTTC.

The chain employs TRBV29-1 and TRBJ1-1; perhaps TRBD1 as D (5 bases). The CDR3 contains 13 residues. V lost 4 bases to trimming and J lost 1 base, with 10 bases between them. Germline V gene sequence: CDR1 SQVTM, CDR2 ANQGSEA. The CDR3 DNA is TGCAGCGTTGTGGCAGGGCCGAACACTGAAGCTTTCTTT. Translated: CSVVAGPNTEAFF.

The rearrangement links TRBV7-6 to TRBJ2-2; perhaps TRBD1 as D (6 bases). The germline gives CDR1 SGHVS, CDR2 FNYEAQ. The V and J ends lost 4 bases and 1 base respectively, with 13 bases between them. This CDR3 has 16 amino acids. CDR3 region: CASSSTGLWNTGELFF. CDR3 bases: TGTGCCAGCAGCTCTACAGGGCTTTGGAACACCGGGGAGCTGTTTTTT.

This sequence joins TRBV6-6 and TRBJ1-2; D uncertain. The CDR3 has 15 residues. Trimming stripped 6 bases from V and 4 bases from J, with 18 bases between. The V gene's germline CDR1 is MNHNY and CDR2 SVGAGI (reference sequence). CDR3 in DNA: TGTGCCAGCAGCCCACCCCGGGTATTGGCCTATGGCTACACCTTC. It specifies CASSPPRVLAYGYTF.

The chain combines TRBV30 with TRBJ2-2; D uncertain. CDR3 length: 16 residues. V lost 0 bases and J 0 bases, leaving 11 bases between the germline ends. Per the germline V gene, CDR1 is GTSNPN and CDR2 is SVGIG (reference sequence). The CDR3 DNA sequence: TGTGCCTGGAGTGTACTTGGGCCCTCGAACACCGGGGAGCTGTTTTTT. Its translation: CAWSVLGPSNTGELFF.

This clone was seen once. This sequence joins TRBV7-6 and TRBJ1-1, with D unclear. V shed 1 base and J shed 2 bases, with 8 bases lying between them. Germline CDR1 reads SGHVS; CDR2 reads FNYEAQ. The CDR3 covers 14 residues. CDR3 DNA sequence: TGTGCCAGCAGCTTAGGGGAGATCAACACTGAAGCTTTCTTT. Translated, it gives CASSLGEINTEAFF.

This clone was seen only a few times. V usage is TRBV18 and J usage is TRBJ2-7; D is uncertain. The ends were cut back, 0 bases at V and 2 bases at J, with 5 bases in the middle. The CDR3 is 13 residues long. The germline V gene has CDR1 KGHSH and CDR2 LQKENI. CDR3: CASSPPAAYEQYF. The DNA for the CDR3 is TGTGCCAGCTCACCACCGGCAGCCTACGAGCAGTACTTC.

In this sample, this clone turned up once. This chain uses TRBV25-1 with TRBJ1-3; 9 bases match TRBD1. Looked up from germline, CDR1 is MGHDK and CDR2 is SYGVNS. This CDR3 has 18 residues. After removal of 7 bases from V and 0 bases from J, the junction contained 13 bases not matched to a gene. The CDR3 DNA reads as TGTGCCAGCACCCCAGGAGGGACAGGGTACTTCTCTGGAAACACCATATATTTT. Protein sequence: CASTPGGTGYFSGNTIYF. Full variable domain (missing parts from reference TRBV25-1 and TRBJ1-3): EADIYQTPRYLVIGTGKKITLECSQTMGHDKMYWYQQDPGMELHLIHYSYGVNSTEKGDLSSESTVSRIRTEHFPLTLESARPSHTSQYLCASTPGGTGYFSGNTIYFGEGSWLTVV.

This chain joins TRBV29-1 and TRBJ2-3; D is uncertain. The V gene's germline CDR1 is SQVTM and CDR2 ANQGSEA. The germline V and J ends were trimmed by 2 bases and 6 bases, with 9 bases remaining between them. The CDR3 contains 12 residues. CDR3 residues: CSVEPFSDTQYF. The CDR3 DNA reads TGCAGCGTTGAACCCTTTTCGGATACGCAGTATTTT.